Following are 2 T cell receptor beta chains from one sample sequenced in a study of blood T cell repertoires in COVID-19. Generated by immunoSEQ multiplex PCR, the TCRdb table keeps only in-frame clones and is missing some. The table shows some 320,000 clones, with roughly nine tenths occurring only once. Input material: PBMCs or T cells enriched from blood (not recorded which). Receptors were obtained from a woman aged 25 to 45 who had been exposed to COVID-19.

The chain uses TRBV25-1 and TRBJ2-5, with TRBD2 as a possible D gene (6 bases). The CDR3 has 15 residues. The germline V gene has CDR1 MGHDK and CDR2 SYGVNS. V was cut by 5 bases and J by 0 bases, with 13 bases left in between. The DNA of the CDR3 is TGTGCCAGCAGTTCGGGCCGGGGGTACCAAGAGACCCAGTACTTC. It is translated as CASSSGRGYQETQYF.

This clone was seen only once. The gene calls are TRBV30 and TRBJ1-3, with 7 nucleotides matching TRBD1. V gave up 4 bases and J gave up 4 bases; unmatched junction bases: 7. Germline loops: CDR1 GTSNPN, CDR2 SVGIG (reference sequence). The length of the CDR3 is 14 residues. The CDR3 region has the DNA TGTGCCTGGAACGGACAGGAAATAGGAAACACCATATATTTT. Translated: CAWNGQEIGNTIYF.